This T cell receptor (beta chain) was identified in a study of blood T cell repertoires in COVID-19. About the research overall: Whether acute or convalescent, the COVID-19 samples came from the United States, Italy and Spain. PBMCs, B-cell-depleted T cells, or T cells provided the cDNA or gDNA that made up the material.

Generated by immunoSEQ multiplex PCR, the TCRdb table keeps only in-frame clones and is missing some. In the table there are about 290,000 clones, around four fifths of which are singletons. The V gene lost 2 bases and the J gene lost 0 bases, with 5 bases spanning the gap. The CDR3 is made up of 14 amino acids. Per the germline V gene, CDR1 is MDHEN and CDR2 is SYDVKM. The rearrangement joins TRBV28 to TRBJ1-3, with D uncertain. Input material: peripheral blood. The sequence came from a woman in her 50s with active or convalescent COVID-19. In DNA, the CDR3 is TGTGCCAGCAGTTTACTAACCTCTGGAAACACCATATATTTT. Its translation is CASSLLTSGNTIYF.